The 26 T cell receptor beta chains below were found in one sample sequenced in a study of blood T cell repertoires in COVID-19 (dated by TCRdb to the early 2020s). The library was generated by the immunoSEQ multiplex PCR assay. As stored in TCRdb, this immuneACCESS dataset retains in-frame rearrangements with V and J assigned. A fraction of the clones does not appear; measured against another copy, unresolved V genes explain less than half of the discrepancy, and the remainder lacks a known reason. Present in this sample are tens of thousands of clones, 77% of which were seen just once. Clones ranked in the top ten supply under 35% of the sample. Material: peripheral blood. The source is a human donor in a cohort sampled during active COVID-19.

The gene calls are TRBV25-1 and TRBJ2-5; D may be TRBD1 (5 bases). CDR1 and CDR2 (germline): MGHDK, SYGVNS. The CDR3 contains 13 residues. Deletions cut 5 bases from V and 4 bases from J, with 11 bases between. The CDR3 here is CASSRRTGETQYF. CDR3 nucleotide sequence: TGTGCCAGCAGTAGAAGAACAGGAGAGACCCAGTACTTC.

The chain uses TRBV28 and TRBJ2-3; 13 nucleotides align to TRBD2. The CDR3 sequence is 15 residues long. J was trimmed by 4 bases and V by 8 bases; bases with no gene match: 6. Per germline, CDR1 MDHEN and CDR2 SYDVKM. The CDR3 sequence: CASRTSGRAADTQYF. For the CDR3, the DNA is TGTGCCAGCCGAACTAGCGGGAGGGCGGCAGATACGCAGTATTTT.

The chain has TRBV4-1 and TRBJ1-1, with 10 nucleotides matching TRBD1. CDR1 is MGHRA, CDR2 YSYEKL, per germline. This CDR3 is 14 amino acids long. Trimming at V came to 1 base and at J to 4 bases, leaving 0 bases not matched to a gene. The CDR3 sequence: CASSQGDRGTEAFF. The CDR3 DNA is TGCGCCAGCAGCCAAGGGGACAGGGGCACTGAAGCTTTCTTT.

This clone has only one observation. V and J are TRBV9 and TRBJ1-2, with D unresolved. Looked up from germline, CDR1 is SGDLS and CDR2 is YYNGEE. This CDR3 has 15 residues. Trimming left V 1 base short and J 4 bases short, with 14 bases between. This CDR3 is CASSVIPGSPYGYTF. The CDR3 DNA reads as TGTGCCAGCAGCGTAATACCGGGGTCGCCCTATGGCTACACCTTC.

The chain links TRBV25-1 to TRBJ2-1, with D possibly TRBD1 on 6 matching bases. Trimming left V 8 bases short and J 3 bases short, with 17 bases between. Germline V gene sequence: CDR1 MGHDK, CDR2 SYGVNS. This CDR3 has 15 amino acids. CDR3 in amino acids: CASSKTGLNYNEQFF. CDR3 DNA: TGTGCCAGCTCCAAGACAGGTCTTAACTACAATGAGCAGTTCTTC.

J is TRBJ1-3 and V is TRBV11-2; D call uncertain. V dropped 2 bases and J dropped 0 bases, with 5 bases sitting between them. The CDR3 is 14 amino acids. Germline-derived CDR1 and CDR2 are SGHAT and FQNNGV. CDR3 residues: CASSLTDSGNTIYF. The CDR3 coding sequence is TGTGCCAGCAGCTTAACAGACTCTGGAAACACCATATATTTT.

The CDR3 here is CASTPRQGETQYF. The CDR3 region has the DNA TGTGCCAGCACCCCGCGACAGGGGGAGACCCAGTACTTC. The chain carries TRBV7-2 and TRBJ2-5, with TRBD1 matching over 8 bases. CDR1 SGHTA and CDR2 FQGNSA come from the germline V gene. The CDR3 loop spans 13 amino acids. The V and J ends lost 7 bases and 5 bases, in that order; junction bases with no gene match: 6.

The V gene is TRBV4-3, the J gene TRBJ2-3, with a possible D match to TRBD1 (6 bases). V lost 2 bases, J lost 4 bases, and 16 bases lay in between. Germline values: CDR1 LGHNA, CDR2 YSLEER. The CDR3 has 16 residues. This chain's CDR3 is CASSQNPGAGPDTQYF. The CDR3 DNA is TGCGCCAGCAGCCAAAATCCAGGGGCAGGGCCAGATACGCAGTATTTT.

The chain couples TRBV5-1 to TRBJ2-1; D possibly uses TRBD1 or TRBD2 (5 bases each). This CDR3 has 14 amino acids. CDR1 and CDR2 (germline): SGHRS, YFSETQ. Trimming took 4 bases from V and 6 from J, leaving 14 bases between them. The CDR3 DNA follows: TGCGCCAGCAGCCTGGGGCTAGCCTCCAATGAGCAGTTCTTC. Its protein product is CASSLGLASNEQFF.

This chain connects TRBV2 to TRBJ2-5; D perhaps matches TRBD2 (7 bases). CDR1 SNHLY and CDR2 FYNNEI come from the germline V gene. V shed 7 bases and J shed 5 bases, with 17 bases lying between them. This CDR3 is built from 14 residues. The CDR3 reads CASTFGGGAETQYF. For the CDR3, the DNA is TGTGCCAGCACCTTTGGGGGGGGCGCGGAGACCCAGTACTTC. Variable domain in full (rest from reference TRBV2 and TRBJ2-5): EPEVTQTPSHQVTQMGQEVILRCVPISNHLYFYWYRQILGQKVEFLVSFYNNEISEKSEIFDDQFSVERPDGSNFTLKIRSTKLEDSAMYFCASTFGGGAETQYFGPGTRLLVL.

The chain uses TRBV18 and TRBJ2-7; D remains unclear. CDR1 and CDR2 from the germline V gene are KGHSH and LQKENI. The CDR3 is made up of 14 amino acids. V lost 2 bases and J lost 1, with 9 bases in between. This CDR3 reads CASSPSSGSYEQYF. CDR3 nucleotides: TGTGCCAGCTCACCAAGCTCGGGTTCCTACGAGCAGTACTTC.

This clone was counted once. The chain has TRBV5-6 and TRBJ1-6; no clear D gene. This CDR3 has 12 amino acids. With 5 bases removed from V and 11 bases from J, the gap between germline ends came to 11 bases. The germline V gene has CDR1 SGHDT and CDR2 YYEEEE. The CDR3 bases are TGTGCCAGCAGTGGGAGGTTTACACCCCTCCACTTT. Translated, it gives CASSGRFTPLHF. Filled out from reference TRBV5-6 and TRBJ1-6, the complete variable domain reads DAGVTQSPTHLIKTRGQQVTLRCSPKSGHDTVSWYQQALGQGPQFIFQYYEEEERQRGNFPDRFSGHQFPNYSSELNVNALLLGDSALYLCASSGRFTPLHFGNGTRLTVT.

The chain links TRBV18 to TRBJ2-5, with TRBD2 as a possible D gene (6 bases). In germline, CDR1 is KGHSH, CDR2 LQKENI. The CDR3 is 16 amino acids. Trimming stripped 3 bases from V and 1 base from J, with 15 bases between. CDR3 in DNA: TGTGCCAGCTCACCTTACGGGGGAAGCTTCCAAGAGACCCAGTACTTC. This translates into CASSPYGGSFQETQYF.

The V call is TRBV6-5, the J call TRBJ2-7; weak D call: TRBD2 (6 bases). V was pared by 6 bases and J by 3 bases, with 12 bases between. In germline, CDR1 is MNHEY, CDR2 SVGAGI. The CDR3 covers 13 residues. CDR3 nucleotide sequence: TGTGCCAGCAGCAGGACTATTCACTACGAGCAGTACTTC. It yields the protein CASSRTIHYEQYF.

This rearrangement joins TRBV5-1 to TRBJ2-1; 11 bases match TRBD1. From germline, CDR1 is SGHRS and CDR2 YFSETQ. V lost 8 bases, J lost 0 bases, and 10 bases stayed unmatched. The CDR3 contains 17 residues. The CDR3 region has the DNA TGCGCCAGTTTTAACCGGGACAGGGGGTTCTCCTACAATGAGCAGTTCTTC. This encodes CASFNRDRGFSYNEQFF.

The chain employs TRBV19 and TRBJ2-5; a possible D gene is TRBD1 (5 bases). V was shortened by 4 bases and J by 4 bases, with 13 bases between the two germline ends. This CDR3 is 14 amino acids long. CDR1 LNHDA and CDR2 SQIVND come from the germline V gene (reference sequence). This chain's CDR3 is CASSRQPRGETQYF. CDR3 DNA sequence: TGTGCCAGTAGTAGACAGCCTAGGGGAGAGACCCAGTACTTC.

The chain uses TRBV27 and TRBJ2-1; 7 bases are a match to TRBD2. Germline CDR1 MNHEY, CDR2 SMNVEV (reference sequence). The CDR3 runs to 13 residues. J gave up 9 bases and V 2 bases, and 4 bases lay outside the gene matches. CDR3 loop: CASSLGRGPEQFF. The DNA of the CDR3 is TGTGCCAGCAGTTTAGGGAGGGGCCCTGAGCAGTTCTTC.

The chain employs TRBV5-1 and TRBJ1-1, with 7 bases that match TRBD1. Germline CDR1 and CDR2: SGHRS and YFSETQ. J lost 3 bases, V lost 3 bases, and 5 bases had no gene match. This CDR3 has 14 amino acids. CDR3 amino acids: CASSSGQAYTEAFF. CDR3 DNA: TGCGCCAGCAGCTCCGGACAGGCCTACACTGAAGCTTTCTTT.

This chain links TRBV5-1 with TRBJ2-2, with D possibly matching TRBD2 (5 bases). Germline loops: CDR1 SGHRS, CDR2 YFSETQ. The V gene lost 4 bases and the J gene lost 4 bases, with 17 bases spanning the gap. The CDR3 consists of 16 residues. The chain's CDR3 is CASSPGRGSGTGELFF. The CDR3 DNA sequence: TGCGCCAGCAGCCCTGGTCGGGGTTCGGGCACCGGGGAGCTGTTTTTT.

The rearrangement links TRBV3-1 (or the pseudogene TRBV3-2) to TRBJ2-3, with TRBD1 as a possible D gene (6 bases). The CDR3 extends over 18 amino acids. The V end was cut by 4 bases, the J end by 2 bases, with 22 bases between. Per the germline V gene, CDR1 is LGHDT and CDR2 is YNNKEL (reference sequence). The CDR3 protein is CASSPFGQGMGNTDTQYF. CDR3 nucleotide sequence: TGTGCCAGCAGCCCCTTCGGGCAGGGGATGGGGAACACAGATACGCAGTATTTT.

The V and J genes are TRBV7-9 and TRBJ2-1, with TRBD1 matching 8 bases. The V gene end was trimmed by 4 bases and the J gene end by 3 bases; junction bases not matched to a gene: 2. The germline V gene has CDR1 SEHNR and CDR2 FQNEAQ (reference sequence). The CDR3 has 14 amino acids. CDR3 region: CASSWTGNYNEQFF. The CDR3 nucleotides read TGTGCCAGCAGCTGGACAGGGAACTACAATGAGCAGTTCTTC. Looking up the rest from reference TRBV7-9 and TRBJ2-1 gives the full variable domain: DTGVSQNPRHKITKRGQNVTFRCDPISEHNRLYWYRQTLGQGPEFLTYFQNEAQLEKSRLLSDRFSAERPKGSFSTLEIQRTEQGDSAMYLCASSWTGNYNEQFFGPGTRLTVL.

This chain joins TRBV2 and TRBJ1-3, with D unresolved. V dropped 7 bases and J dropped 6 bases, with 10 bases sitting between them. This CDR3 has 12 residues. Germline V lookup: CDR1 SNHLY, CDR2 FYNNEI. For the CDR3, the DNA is TGTGCCAGCACCTATCTCCTAAACACCATATATTTT. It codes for CASTYLLNTIYF. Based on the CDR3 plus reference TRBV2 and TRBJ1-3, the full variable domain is EPEVTQTPSHQVTQMGQEVILRCVPISNHLYFYWYRQILGQKVEFLVSFYNNEISEKSEIFDDQFSVERPDGSNFTLKIRSTKLEDSAMYFCASTYLLNTIYFGEGSWLTVV.

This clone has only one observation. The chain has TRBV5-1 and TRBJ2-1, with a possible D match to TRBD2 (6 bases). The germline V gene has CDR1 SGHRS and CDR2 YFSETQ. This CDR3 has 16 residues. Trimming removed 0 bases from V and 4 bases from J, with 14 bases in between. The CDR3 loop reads CASSLDGRVGYNEQFF. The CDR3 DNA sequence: TGCGCCAGCAGCTTGGACGGGAGAGTAGGGTACAATGAGCAGTTCTTC.

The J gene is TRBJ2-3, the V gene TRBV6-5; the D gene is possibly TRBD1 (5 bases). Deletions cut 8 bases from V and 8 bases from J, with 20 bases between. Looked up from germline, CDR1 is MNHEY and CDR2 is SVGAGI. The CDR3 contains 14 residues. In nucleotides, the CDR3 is TGTGCCAGCGGATCTCCTTCGACCCAGGGTACGCAGTATTTT. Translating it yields CASGSPSTQGTQYF.

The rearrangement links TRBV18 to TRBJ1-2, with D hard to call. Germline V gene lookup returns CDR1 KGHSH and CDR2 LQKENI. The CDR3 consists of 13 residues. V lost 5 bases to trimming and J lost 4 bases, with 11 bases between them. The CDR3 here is CASSSSTLYGYTF. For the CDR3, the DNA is TGTGCCAGCTCATCGTCCACTCTCTATGGCTACACCTTC. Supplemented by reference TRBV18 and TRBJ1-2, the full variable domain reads NAGVMQNPRHLVRRRGQEARLRCSPMKGHSHVYWYRQLPEEGLKFMVYLQKENIIDESGMPKERFSAEFPKEGPSILRIQQVVRGDSAAYFCASSSSTLYGYTFGSGTRLTVV.

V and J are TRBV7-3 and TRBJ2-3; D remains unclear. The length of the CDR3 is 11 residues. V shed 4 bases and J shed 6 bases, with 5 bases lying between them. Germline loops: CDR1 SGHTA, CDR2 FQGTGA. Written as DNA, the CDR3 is TGTGCCAGCAGCTCTAGGGATACGCAGTATTTT. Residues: CASSSRDTQYF.